These 12 T cell receptor beta chains share one sample of origin, sequenced in a study of cytomegalovirus exposure and HLA in healthy donors. TCRdb keeps only in-frame clones here, not all; method: immunoSEQ multiplex PCR. Seen here are under 300,000 clones, roughly 85% observed once, and the top ten hold 1%. The sample was PBMCs. The receptor source for this set is a young woman in good health and CMV-seronegative.

The chain is built from TRBV5-1 and TRBJ1-1; TRBD1 is a possible D gene (6 bases). V gave up 3 bases and J gave up 1 base, with 13 bases separating them. This CDR3 has 15 amino acids. The germline gives CDR1 SGHRS, CDR2 YFSETQ. CDR3 bases: TGCGCCAGCAGCTCGGACAGCGGAGCGAACACTGAAGCTTTCTTT. This gives the protein CASSSDSGANTEAFF.

This clone was detected only once. V gene TRBV5-4 combines with J gene TRBJ2-7, with 8 bases fitting TRBD1. The CDR3 contains 16 residues. J was trimmed by 3 bases and V by 2 bases; bases with no gene match: 10. The germline V gene encodes CDR1 SGHNT and CDR2 YYREEE (reference sequence). The CDR3 DNA sequence: TGTGCCAGCAGCTTCGAAACCGGGACAGGTTTCTACGAGCAGTACTTC. Encoded protein: CASSFETGTGFYEQYF.

This rearrangement joins TRBV5-1 to TRBJ2-5; 10 bases fit TRBD2. The germline V gene has CDR1 SGHRS and CDR2 YFSETQ. Trimming cost V 2 bases and J 5 bases; bases outside gene matches: 3. CDR3 length: 14 amino acids. This chain's CDR3 is CASSLPGLAETQYF. CDR3 DNA sequence: TGCGCCAGCAGCTTACCGGGACTAGCGGAGACCCAGTACTTC.

V usage is TRBV25-1 and J usage is TRBJ2-1; TRBD1 is a possible D gene (8 bases). Per the germline V gene, CDR1 is MGHDK and CDR2 is SYGVNS. CDR3 length: 13 amino acids. V dropped 4 bases and J dropped 7 bases, with 11 bases sitting between them. The CDR3, as DNA: TGTGCCAGCAGTGTACAGGGGGGGAATGAGCAGTTCTTC. Translated: CASSVQGGNEQFF.

The chain joins TRBV5-1 to TRBJ2-7; 8 nucleotides match TRBD1. CDR3 length: 18 residues. After removal of 2 bases from V and 3 bases from J, the junction contained 16 bases not matched to a gene. From germline, CDR1 is SGHRS and CDR2 YFSETQ. The CDR3 spells CASSLTHTGQGPHYEQYF. The CDR3 coding sequence is TGCGCCAGCAGCTTAACCCACACAGGACAGGGACCTCACTACGAGCAGTACTTC.

This clone was detected a few times. V is TRBV4-1 and J is TRBJ1-2; D not certain. The CDR3 loop spans 15 amino acids. V shed 2 bases and J shed 6 bases, with 16 bases lying between them. CDR1 is MGHRA and CDR2 is YSYEKL in the germline V gene. The CDR3 loop is CASSQREEGGHGYTF. The CDR3 DNA sequence: TGCGCCAGCAGCCAACGAGAGGAAGGCGGCCATGGCTACACCTTC.

This clone occurred once. This chain uses TRBV6-1 with TRBJ2-5; 11 nucleotides align to TRBD1. With 6 bases clipped from V and 7 bases from J, the junction kept 10 bases outside the gene matches. The V gene's germline CDR1 is MNHNS and CDR2 SASEGT. This CDR3 has 15 residues. CDR3 DNA: TGTGCCAGCAGCTGGCGCCGGGACAGGGGGGTGACCCAGTACTTC. As protein: CASSWRRDRGVTQYF.

The table lists this clone with a count of one. This chain joins TRBV6-6 and TRBJ2-7, with 8 bases fitting TRBD2. Germline loops: CDR1 MNHNY, CDR2 SVGAGI (reference sequence). The CDR3 runs to 15 residues. J was trimmed by 0 bases and V by 0 bases; bases with no gene match: 1. The CDR3 region has the DNA TGTGCCAGCAGTTACTCCGGGACTAGCTCCTACGAGCAGTACTTC. This translates into CASSYSGTSSYEQYF.

The V call is TRBV18, the J call TRBJ1-2, with D uncertain. CDR1 is KGHSH and CDR2 is LQKENI in the germline V gene. Trimming cost V 8 bases and J 3 bases, with 13 bases left between them. The CDR3 is 13 amino acids. In nucleotides, the CDR3 is TGTGCCAGCGCCGAAGCCACGGACTATGGCTACACCTTC. Protein product: CASAEATDYGYTF.

About this clone: Within the sample, other DNA sequences also encode this same CDR3. The chain uses TRBV5-1 and TRBJ2-7; D gene unclear. V was shortened by 3 bases and J by 1 base, with 2 bases between the two germline ends. Germline loops: CDR1 SGHRS, CDR2 YFSETQ. This CDR3 spans 11 amino acids. For the CDR3, the DNA is TGCGCCAGCAGCTCGTCCTACGAGCAGTACTTC. Amino acids: CASSSSYEQYF.

This chain links TRBV27 with TRBJ2-2; possibly TRBD2 for D (6 bases). CDR1 is MNHEY, CDR2 SMNVEV, per germline (reference sequence). V was trimmed by 7 bases and J by 6 bases, leaving 15 bases between them. This CDR3 region has 14 residues. The CDR3 nucleotides read TGTGCCAGCACCTGGGGTTCGGGGGCCGGGGAGCTGTTTTTT. Residues: CASTWGSGAGELFF.

The chain joins TRBV7-6 to TRBJ1-1; TRBD1 matches 9 bases. This CDR3 is 14 amino acids long. Looked up from germline, CDR1 is SGHVS and CDR2 is FNYEAQ. Trimming at V came to 5 bases and at J to 5 bases, leaving 6 bases not matched to a gene. CDR3 in amino acids: CASSVTGGLTEAFF. The CDR3, as DNA: TGTGCCAGCAGCGTGACAGGGGGATTGACTGAAGCTTTCTTT.